What follows are 19 T cell receptor beta chains derived from one specimen sequenced in a study of cytomegalovirus exposure and HLA in healthy donors. PCR employed 60 Vbeta and 13 Jbeta primers. Sequencing used immunoSEQ multiplex PCR; TCRdb keeps in-frame clones, though not all of them. The sample carries about 50,000 clones, about four fifths recorded once. Material for sequencing was PBMCs. The receptor set was obtained from a boy under 18 in good health and CMV-seropositive.

The V and J genes are TRBV2 and TRBJ1-5; 7 bases align to TRBD1. Germline CDR1 and CDR2: SNHLY and FYNNEI. J gave up 3 bases and V 8 bases, and 10 bases lay outside the gene matches. There are 15 residues in the CDR3. CDR3 amino acids: CASQDRDYINQPQHF. CDR3 coding DNA: TGTGCCAGCCAAGACAGGGATTATATCAATCAGCCCCAGCATTTT.

This clone was recorded a few times. This chain uses TRBV5-1 with TRBJ2-2; 7 bases align to TRBD1. The CDR3 loop spans 14 amino acids. Germline lookup yields CDR1 SGHRS and CDR2 YFSETQ. V gave up 6 bases and J gave up 0 bases; unmatched junction bases: 2. CDR3: CASKGQPNTGELFF. The CDR3 coding sequence is TGCGCCAGCAAGGGACAGCCGAACACCGGGGAGCTGTTTTTT.

CDR3 sequence reads: CATSTARQGIWSGANVLTF. The CDR3 region has the DNA TGTGCCACCAGCACCGCTCGACAGGGGATATGGTCAGGGGCCAACGTCCTGACTTTC. The chain combines TRBV15 with TRBJ2-6, with 8 nucleotides matching TRBD1. The CDR3 has 19 amino acids. CDR1 LNHNV and CDR2 YYDKDF come from the germline V gene (reference sequence). V shed 4 bases and J 4 bases; nucleotides not matched to a gene: 15.

The chain joins TRBV4-1 to TRBJ1-4; possibly TRBD1 for D (6 bases). Germline-derived CDR1 and CDR2 are MGHRA and YSYEKL. Trimming took off 0 bases at V and 8 bases at J, with 13 bases between the two ends. CDR3 length: 15 amino acids. In DNA, the CDR3 is TGCGCCAGCAGCCAAGACCTGGGGGCGAGGGAAAAACTGTTTTTT. This sequence encodes CASSQDLGAREKLFF.

The rearrangement uses TRBV27 and TRBJ1-2; the D is unclear. Germline lookup yields CDR1 MNHEY and CDR2 SMNVEV (reference sequence). CDR3 length equals 14 residues. The germline V and J ends were trimmed by 6 bases and 6 bases, with 17 bases remaining between them. CDR3: CASRRGPPSDGYTF. The CDR3 DNA sequence: TGTGCCAGCAGACGGGGTCCTCCATCTGATGGCTACACCTTC.

This chain joins TRBV19 and TRBJ1-5; D gene ambiguous. V shed 7 bases and J shed 6 bases, with 16 bases lying between them. The CDR3 consists of 14 residues. Germline CDR1 is LNHDA and CDR2 is SQIVND (reference sequence). The CDR3 region is CASTIGGLGQPQHF. Written as DNA, the CDR3 is TGTGCCAGTACCATAGGAGGGTTGGGTCAGCCCCAGCATTTT.

CDR3 loop: CASSQGQGATEAFF. CDR3 in DNA: TGCGCCAGCAGCCAAGGACAGGGGGCGACTGAAGCTTTCTTT. The V gene is TRBV5-1, the J gene TRBJ1-1; TRBD1 matches 11 bases. This CDR3 is 14 amino acids long. Germline assignment: CDR1 SGHRS and CDR2 YFSETQ. After removal of 4 bases from V and 5 bases from J, the junction contained 4 bases not matched to a gene.

The chain couples TRBV19 to TRBJ1-4; TRBD1 might be the D (6 bases). Per germline, CDR1 LNHDA and CDR2 SQIVND (reference sequence). This CDR3 contains 16 residues. V gave up 6 bases and J gave up 11 bases, with 25 bases separating them. The DNA for the CDR3 is TGTGCCAGTAGCCCGGACGTGGGGGGGCCCACAGGGAAACTGTTTTTT. It is translated as CASSPDVGGPTGKLFF.

This CDR3 reads CASSQTSFRVGGYTF. In DNA form, the CDR3 reads TGTGCCAGCAGCCAAACATCCTTCAGGGTGGGTGGCTACACCTTC. The chain combines TRBV14 with TRBJ1-2, with a weak D call TRBD1 (5 bases). This CDR3 has 15 amino acids. V shed 2 bases and J shed 7 bases, with 17 bases lying between them. CDR1 SGHDN and CDR2 FVKESK come from the germline V gene.

The rearrangement uses TRBV2 and TRBJ2-7; TRBD2 aligns across 9 bases. The CDR3 has 17 amino acids. After removal of 2 bases from V and 1 base from J, the junction contained 9 bases not matched to a gene. Germline CDR1 reads SNHLY; CDR2 reads FYNNEI. The CDR3 spells CASSEFLWSGGSYEQYF. DNA for the CDR3: TGTGCCAGCAGTGAATTTTTGTGGAGCGGGGGGTCCTACGAGCAGTACTTC.

CDR3 in amino acids: CASSLEAGGNYGYTF. The CDR3 DNA is TGCGCCAGCAGCTTGGAGGCAGGGGGTAACTATGGCTACACCTTC. The chain combines TRBV5-1 with TRBJ1-2; TRBD1 matches 7 bases. V lost 0 bases and J lost 1; bases outside the gene matches: 3. Germline V gene data show CDR1 as SGHRS and CDR2 as YFSETQ. The CDR3 spans 15 residues.

This clone was seen a single time. The chain has TRBV4-1 and TRBJ2-5; the D gene is possibly TRBD2 (6 bases). Trimming cost V 3 bases and J 3 bases, with 11 bases left between them. The CDR3 sequence is 14 residues long. CDR1 and CDR2 (germline): MGHRA, YSYEKL. The CDR3 sequence is CASSQGGIKETQYF. In nucleotides, the CDR3 is TGCGCCAGCAGCCAGGGGGGAATAAAAGAGACCCAGTACTTC.

CDR3 in amino acids: CASSLTSGGAYTGELFF. CDR3 DNA sequence: TGTGCCAGCAGCTTAACTAGCGGGGGGGCCTACACCGGGGAGCTGTTTTTT. J is TRBJ2-2 and V is TRBV5-4; 13 bases line up with TRBD2. The CDR3 runs 17 residues. Trimming at V came to 2 bases and at J to 3 bases, leaving 4 bases not matched to a gene. The germline CDR1 and CDR2 sequences are SGHNT and YYREEE (reference sequence). Combining the CDR3 with reference TRBV5-4 and TRBJ2-2 gives the whole variable domain ETGVTQSPTHLIKTRGQQVTLRCSSQSGHNTVSWYQQALGQGPQFIFQYYREEENGRGNFPPRFSGLQFPNYSSELNVNALELDDSALYLCASSLTSGGAYTGELFFGEGSRLTVL.

The genes are TRBV5-1 and TRBJ2-3, with a possible D match to TRBD2 (6 bases). Trimming removed 0 bases at V and 0 bases at J, with 11 bases between. The germline V gene encodes CDR1 SGHRS and CDR2 YFSETQ. The CDR3 contains 16 residues. The CDR3 bases are TGCGCCAGCAGCTTGGGGGGGAGGACTAGCACAGATACGCAGTATTTT. Residues: CASSLGGRTSTDTQYF.

The gene calls are TRBV13 and TRBJ2-5; a weak D match, TRBD2 (6 bases). Between the trimmed V and J ends, which lost 4 bases and 3 bases, there was a span of 15 bases. This CDR3 has 15 amino acids. Per germline, CDR1 PRHDT and CDR2 FYEKMQ (reference sequence). CDR3 DNA: TGTGCCAGCAGCTCTTTCGGGACTCCTAAAGAGACCCAGTACTTC. As protein: CASSSFGTPKETQYF. The full variable domain, in which reference TRBV13 and TRBJ2-5 provide the parts outside the CDR3, is AAGVIQSPRHLIKEKRETATLKCYPIPRHDTVYWYQQGPGQDPQFLISFYEKMQSDKGSIPDRFSAQQFSDYHSELNMSSLELGDSALYFCASSSFGTPKETQYFGPGTRLLVL.

Only a few counts were recorded for this clone. The rearrangement joins TRBV2 to TRBJ1-5, with 7 bases that match TRBD1. Germline loops: CDR1 SNHLY, CDR2 FYNNEI. The CDR3 sequence is 13 residues long. The V segment lost 10 bases and the J segment 7 bases; nucleotides outside the gene matches: 10. The CDR3 region has the DNA TGTGCCACACGACAGGGCGAGGAGCAGCCCCAGCATTTT. Translation: CATRQGEEQPQHF.

The chain links TRBV15 to TRBJ2-5, with 8 nucleotides matching TRBD2. This CDR3 has 13 amino acids. Germline lookup yields CDR1 LNHNV and CDR2 YYDKDF (reference sequence). V lost 8 bases and J lost 3; bases outside the gene matches: 5. The chain's CDR3 is CATSLRGEETQYF. As DNA, the CDR3 is TGTGCCACCTCCCTGCGGGGGGAAGAGACCCAGTACTTC.

This sequence joins TRBV4-1 and TRBJ1-1; the D is unclear. The CDR3 totals 13 residues. Germline values: CDR1 MGHRA, CDR2 YSYEKL. Trimming took 4 bases from V and 0 from J, leaving 6 bases between them. For the CDR3, the DNA is TGCGCCAGCAGCCCGCGAATGAACACTGAAGCTTTCTTT. Translating gives CASSPRMNTEAFF.

In this sample, this clone turned up once. The chain is built from TRBV6-1 and TRBJ1-5; a weak D match, TRBD1 (5 bases). V was clipped by 6 bases and J by 6 bases, with 12 bases between them. Germline CDR1 is MNHNS and CDR2 is SASEGT. The CDR3 runs 13 residues. The CDR3 protein is CASRVMGGQPQHF. For the CDR3, the DNA is TGTGCCAGCAGAGTAATGGGGGGTCAGCCCCAGCATTTT.